The 31 T cell receptor beta chains below all came from one sample that was sequenced in a study of T cell repertoires in aging, cancer and after chemotherapy. TRB rearrangements spanning V, D and J were amplified using mixed TRB-A/B primers. One entry per CDR3 protein, called by TCRdb with MiXCR from the multiplex PCR reads. The data hold about 6,000 distinct CDR3 sequences, with approximately 24% observed a single time. The template was genomic DNA from peripheral blood, not RNA. The sequencing sample was made of blood. The source is a human donor in good health.

By sample fraction, this clonotype is medium-sized. The gene calls are TRBV15 and TRBJ2-2; D is uncertain. The CDR3 has 16 residues. V was trimmed by 0 bases and J by 1 base, leaving 9 bases between them. Germline-derived CDR1 and CDR2 are LNHNV and YYDKDF (reference sequence). The CDR3, as DNA: TGTGCCACCAGCAGAGATCCCATACTGAACACCGGGGAGCTGTTTTTT. Amino acid sequence: CATSRDPILNTGELFF.

This clonotype occurred once. The genes are TRBV12-3 or TRBV12-4 and TRBJ2-3, with 8 positions matching TRBD2. The junction had 9 bases not matched to a gene; V was cut back by 8 bases and J by 5 bases. The CDR3 covers 14 residues. CDR3 DNA: TGTGCCAGCCGGGACGGGGGGGCAGGAGATACGCAGTATTTT. Its translation is CASRDGGAGDTQYF.

This clonotype is categorized as medium-sized (0.01 to 0.1%). The J gene is TRBJ1-5, the V gene TRBV19; a weak D match, TRBD1 (5 bases). This CDR3 comprises 16 residues. The germline CDR1 and CDR2 sequences are LNHDA and SQIVND (reference sequence). V lost 7 bases and J 6 bases, leaving 22 bases between the germline ends. The CDR3 loop reads CASTPGSGGLGQPQHF. CDR3 sequence (DNA): TGTGCCAGTACTCCCGGGAGTGGGGGATTGGGTCAGCCCCAGCATTTT.

This clonotype is categorized as medium-sized. The chain uses TRBV7-2 and TRBJ1-1, with a weak D call TRBD1 (6 bases). V was pared by 2 bases and J by 1 base, with 17 bases between. Germline values: CDR1 SGHTA, CDR2 FQGNSA. This CDR3 comprises 17 residues. The CDR3 DNA reads TGTGCCAGCAGCTTATTTTGGGGAGGGACAAGGAACACTGAAGCTTTCTTT. This codes for CASSLFWGGTRNTEAFF. Based on the CDR3 plus reference TRBV7-2 and TRBJ1-1, the full variable domain is GAGVSQSPSNKVTEKGKDVELRCDPISGHTALYWYRQSLGQGLEFLIYFQGNSAPDKSGLPSDRFSAERTGGSVSTLTIQRTQQEDSAVYLCASSLFWGGTRNTEAFFGQGTRLTVV.

In this sample, this clonotype turned up once. The chain couples TRBV29-1 to TRBJ1-1; perhaps TRBD1 as D (6 bases). V lost 7 bases, J lost 12 bases, and 18 bases lay in between. There are 11 residues in the CDR3. The germline gives CDR1 SQVTM, CDR2 ANQGSEA. This chain's CDR3 is CSGAGQNSSFF. CDR3 sequence (DNA): TGCAGCGGGGCCGGACAGAACTCTTCTTTCTTT.

This clonotype turned up a few times. The rearrangement uses TRBV6-6 and TRBJ2-4; 8 bases fit TRBD2. CDR1 and CDR2 (germline): MNHNY, SVGAGI (reference sequence). V dropped 2 bases and J dropped 4; count of bases not matched to a gene: 7. The CDR3 totals 16 residues. In nucleotides, the CDR3 is TGTGCCAGCAGTTACGAGTTCGGGAGGGCAAAAAACATTCAGTACTTC. This translates into CASSYEFGRAKNIQYF.

This clonotype is deemed medium-sized. V is TRBV10-3 and J is TRBJ2-7; 7 bases align to TRBD1. This CDR3 has 15 amino acids. Per germline, CDR1 ENHRY and CDR2 SYGVKD. V lost 10 bases and J lost 0; bases outside the gene matches: 12. Here the CDR3 reads CATSLHRGSSYEQYV. CDR3 DNA: TGTGCCACCTCCCTTCACAGGGGTAGCTCCTACGAGCAGTACGTC.

This clonotype has a handful of counts. The J gene is TRBJ2-1, the V gene TRBV25-1; 13 bases are shared with TRBD2. The V and J ends lost 5 bases and 10 bases, in that order; junction bases with no gene match: 11. The germline CDR1 and CDR2 sequences are MGHDK and SYGVNS. The CDR3 contains 16 residues. In DNA, the CDR3 is TGTGCCAGCAGTCCTCCCGGGACTAGCGGGGCTGGGGAGCAGTTCTTC. It is translated as CASSPPGTSGAGEQFF.

By share, this clonotype counts as medium-sized. The chain combines TRBV5-4 with TRBJ1-1, with D possibly TRBD1 on 6 matching bases. This CDR3 is 14 amino acids long. Trimming stripped 4 bases from V and 4 bases from J, with 14 bases between. The germline CDR1 and CDR2 sequences are SGHNT and YYREEE (reference sequence). The CDR3 DNA reads as TGTGCCAGCAGCCTACAGGGATCGGGCACTGAAGCTTTCTTT. Protein sequence: CASSLQGSGTEAFF.

Within the sample, this clonotype is medium-sized (0.01 to 0.1%). The rearrangement links TRBV18 to TRBJ1-2; TRBD1 matches at 7 bases. This CDR3 contains 15 residues. The germline gives CDR1 KGHSH, CDR2 LQKENI. J was trimmed by 8 bases and V by 3 bases; bases with no gene match: 12. For the CDR3, the DNA is TGTGCCAGCTCACCGTCGGACAGGTCATGGTACGGCTACACCTTC. Amino acid sequence: CASSPSDRSWYGYTF.

This clonotype is termed medium-sized. V gene TRBV7-9 combines with J gene TRBJ2-7, with TRBD1 identical over 7 bases. After removal of 5 bases from V and 6 bases from J, the junction contained 4 bases not matched to a gene. Germline lookup yields CDR1 SEHNR and CDR2 FQNEAQ (reference sequence). The CDR3 runs 12 residues. CDR3 DNA sequence: TGTGCCAGCAGCCCGACAGGGAGCGAGCAGTACTTC. It translates to CASSPTGSEQYF.

For this clonotype: A much larger clone differs by one base, so this may be a read error. This sequence joins TRBV18 and TRBJ2-7; no definite D call. Between the trimmed V and J ends, which lost 0 bases and 2 bases, there was a span of 2 bases. The CDR3 has 12 residues. The germline gives CDR1 KGHSH, CDR2 LQKENI. This CDR3 is CASSPPAYEQYV. CDR3 bases: TGTGCCAGCTCACCACCCGCCTACGAGCAGTACGTC.

This clonotype is medium-sized (0.01 to 0.1%) by share. The chain uses TRBV6-2 or TRBV6-3 and TRBJ1-2; 7 nucleotides line up with TRBD1. Germline V gene lookup returns CDR1 MNHEY and CDR2 SVGEGT. V lost 2 bases, J lost 4 bases, and 1 base stayed unmatched. The CDR3 consists of 13 residues. This CDR3 is CASSYEGAYGYTF. The CDR3 DNA follows: TGTGCCAGCAGTTACGAGGGGGCCTATGGCTACACCTTC.

This clonotype is judged medium-sized. This chain uses TRBV11-2 with TRBJ1-2, with 8 bases fitting TRBD1. The V and J ends lost 5 bases and 7 bases, in that order; junction bases with no gene match: 18. CDR1 and CDR2 (germline): SGHAT, FQNNGV. CDR3 length: 17 residues. CDR3: CASSPLGRTGSGAGYTF. CDR3 DNA sequence: TGTGCCAGCAGCCCACTAGGGAGGACAGGGAGTGGGGCTGGCTACACCTTC.

Turning to this clonotype: With a much larger clone just one base away, this may be a read error. V and J are TRBV6-5 and TRBJ2-1, with no clear D. CDR1 is MNHEY and CDR2 is SVGAGI in the germline V gene. The CDR3 loop spans 16 amino acids. For the CDR3, the DNA is TGTGCCAGAAGTTACTCGGCAGAGAGCTCCTACAATGAGCAGTTCTTC. Translation gives CARSYSAESSYNEQFF.

In its sample, this clonotype ranks as medium-sized. The CDR3, as DNA: TGTGCCAGCAGTACGGGTACATATAGCAATCAGCCCCAGCATTTT. Protein: CASSTGTYSNQPQHF. The gene calls are TRBV6-2 or TRBV6-3 and TRBJ1-5; D unresolved. Per germline, CDR1 MNHEY and CDR2 SVGEGT. This CDR3 contains 15 residues. V was cut by 5 bases and J by 0 bases, with 11 bases left in between.

About this clonotype itself: This may come from a read error, since a much larger clone is one base off. This sequence joins TRBV6-2 or TRBV6-3 and TRBJ1-1, with D uncertain. The CDR3 totals 12 residues. V was cut by 6 bases and J by 11 bases, with 16 bases left in between. CDR1 and CDR2 from the germline V gene are MNHEY and SVGEGT. The CDR3 sequence: CASRPDGPRAFF. CDR3 coding DNA: TGTGCCAGCAGGCCGGACGGCCCAAGGGCTTTCTTT.

The CDR3 here is CSAAGLAGCYYEQYV. CDR3 nucleotide sequence: TGCAGTGCAGCCGGACTAGCGGGATGTTACTACGAGCAGTACGTC. The rearrangement uses TRBV20-1 and TRBJ2-7, with TRBD2 identical over 12 bases. The CDR3 extends over 15 amino acids. V was pared by 6 bases and J by 3 bases, with 9 bases of the junction left unmatched. Germline CDR1 and CDR2: DFQATT and SNEGSKA (reference sequence).

This clonotype was seen more than once but under ten times. This chain links TRBV7-2 with TRBJ2-5; D possibly corresponds to TRBD2 (5 bases). Trimming shortened V by 1 base and J by 4 bases, and 13 bases separated the two germline ends. The germline V gene has CDR1 SGHTA and CDR2 FQGNSA. There are 15 residues in the CDR3. As DNA, the CDR3 is TGTGCCAGCAGCTTAGGACCTAGCCTAGGAGAGACCCAGTACTTC. This sequence encodes CASSLGPSLGETQYF.

This clonotype is termed medium-sized. This chain uses TRBV27 with TRBJ1-5, with D perhaps matching TRBD1 (6 bases). Germline assignment: CDR1 MNHEY and CDR2 SMNVEV (reference sequence). V gave up 6 bases and J gave up 3 bases, with 15 bases separating them. The CDR3 totals 15 residues. The CDR3 coding sequence is TGTGCCAGCAGCCCTAGAGCAGGGGACAATCAGCCCCAGCATTTT. It translates to CASSPRAGDNQPQHF.

This clonotype ranks as large (0.1 to 1%). The V gene is TRBV19, the J gene TRBJ2-7, with no clear D. Trimming took 5 bases from V and 7 from J, leaving 15 bases between them. The CDR3 contains 13 residues. CDR1 is LNHDA and CDR2 is SQIVND in the germline V gene (reference sequence). The CDR3 DNA sequence: TGTGCCAGTAGTCCTACCCCCGGCGAAGAGCAGTACTTC. Translation: CASSPTPGEEQYF.

The V and J genes are TRBV7-3 and TRBJ1-1; no clear D gene. This CDR3 is 16 amino acids long. The germline CDR1 and CDR2 sequences are SGHTA and FQGTGA. V shed 5 bases and J shed 1 base, with 17 bases lying between them. CDR3 DNA sequence: TGTGCCAGCAGCCCCCGGGCCACTCTGGGGAACACTGAAGCTTTCTTT. This translates into CASSPRATLGNTEAFF.

This clonotype qualifies as medium-sized (0.01 to 0.1%). The chain couples TRBV6-2 or TRBV6-3 to TRBJ1-5, with 7 nucleotides matching TRBD1. V shed 6 bases, J shed 2 bases, and the junction held 10 bases outside the gene matches. CDR1 and CDR2 (germline): MNHEY, SVGEGT. CDR3 length: 16 residues. Here the CDR3 DNA reads TGTGCCAGCAGCCCGAGGGGGCGAGTTGGCAATCAGCCCCAGCATTTT. Translated, it gives CASSPRGRVGNQPQHF.

By share, this clonotype counts as medium-sized. V and J are TRBV7-9 and TRBJ1-2; TRBD1 matches at 7 bases. The ends lost 4 bases at V and 6 bases at J; junction bases unmatched: 14. CDR1 and CDR2 (germline): SEHNR, FQNEAQ (reference sequence). The CDR3 loop spans 16 amino acids. CDR3 residues: CASSSFPRQGGHGYTF. DNA of the CDR3: TGTGCCAGCAGCTCCTTCCCGCGACAGGGAGGTCATGGCTACACCTTC.

This clonotype is medium-sized (0.01 to 0.1%). This chain links TRBV10-3 with TRBJ2-2, with 12 bases lining up with TRBD2. Trimming took 0 bases from V and 2 from J; bases not matched to a gene: 10. The CDR3 has 20 amino acids. In germline, CDR1 is ENHRY, CDR2 SYGVKD. DNA for the CDR3: TGTGCCATCAGTGAGTCGACGGGATCTAGCGGGAGGGCCAACACCGGGGAGCTGTTTTTT. Translated: CAISESTGSSGRANTGELFF.

V usage is TRBV2 and J usage is TRBJ1-1; D is perhaps TRBD1 (5 bases). CDR3 length: 16 amino acids. Germline V CDR1 and CDR2: SNHLY, FYNNEI. V gave up 2 bases and J gave up 4 bases, with 17 bases separating them. The CDR3 DNA reads as TGTGCCAGCAGTGAATCGATGGGGCCAAGGCTCACTGAAGCTTTCTTT. Translation gives CASSESMGPRLTEAFF.

This clonotype is medium-sized (0.01 to 0.1%). The V call is TRBV6-1, the J call TRBJ2-7; D not certain. Germline V gives CDR1 MNHNS, CDR2 SASEGT. Trimming removed 11 bases from V and 2 bases from J, with 4 bases in between. The CDR3 runs to 9 residues. The CDR3 DNA follows: TGTGCCGTCGCCTACGAGCAGTACTTC. Amino acid sequence: CAVAYEQYF.

In this sample, this clonotype is medium-sized. The chain couples TRBV27 to TRBJ1-2, with D unclear. The length of the CDR3 is 14 residues. In germline, CDR1 is MNHEY, CDR2 SMNVEV (reference sequence). V lost 6 bases, J lost 0 bases, and 11 bases lay in between. This CDR3 reads CASSLRASNYGYTF. For the CDR3, the DNA is TGTGCCAGCAGCTTGCGAGCATCTAACTATGGCTACACCTTC.

The rearrangement joins TRBV6-1 to TRBJ1-2, with D possibly being TRBD1 (5 bases). Germline V gene lookup returns CDR1 MNHNS and CDR2 SASEGT. Trimming took off 6 bases at V and 2 bases at J, with 10 bases between the two ends. This CDR3 is 13 amino acids long. The CDR3 here is CASSIQENYGYTF. CDR3 nucleotide sequence: TGTGCCAGCAGCATACAGGAGAACTATGGCTACACCTTC.

Sample share makes this clonotype medium-sized. The V and J genes are TRBV19 and TRBJ2-5; D tentatively reads TRBD1 or TRBD2 (7 bases each). CDR1 is LNHDA and CDR2 is SQIVND in the germline V gene (reference sequence). The ends were cut back, 8 bases at V and 2 bases at J, with 18 bases in the middle. The CDR3 covers 15 residues. The DNA for the CDR3 is TGTGCCAGTGGACCAGGGGGGGCCTTACAAGAGACCCAGTACTTC. Protein product: CASGPGGALQETQYF.

In its sample, this clonotype is medium-sized. The chain has TRBV6-5 and TRBJ1-2; 11 bases align to TRBD1. The trim removed 5 bases at V and 4 bases at J, leaving 6 bases unmatched. The CDR3 totals 15 residues. From germline, CDR1 is MNHEY and CDR2 SVGAGI. The DNA of the CDR3 is TGTGCCAGCAGTCCGGGACAGGGGGTTAGCTATGGCTACACCTTC. It specifies CASSPGQGVSYGYTF.